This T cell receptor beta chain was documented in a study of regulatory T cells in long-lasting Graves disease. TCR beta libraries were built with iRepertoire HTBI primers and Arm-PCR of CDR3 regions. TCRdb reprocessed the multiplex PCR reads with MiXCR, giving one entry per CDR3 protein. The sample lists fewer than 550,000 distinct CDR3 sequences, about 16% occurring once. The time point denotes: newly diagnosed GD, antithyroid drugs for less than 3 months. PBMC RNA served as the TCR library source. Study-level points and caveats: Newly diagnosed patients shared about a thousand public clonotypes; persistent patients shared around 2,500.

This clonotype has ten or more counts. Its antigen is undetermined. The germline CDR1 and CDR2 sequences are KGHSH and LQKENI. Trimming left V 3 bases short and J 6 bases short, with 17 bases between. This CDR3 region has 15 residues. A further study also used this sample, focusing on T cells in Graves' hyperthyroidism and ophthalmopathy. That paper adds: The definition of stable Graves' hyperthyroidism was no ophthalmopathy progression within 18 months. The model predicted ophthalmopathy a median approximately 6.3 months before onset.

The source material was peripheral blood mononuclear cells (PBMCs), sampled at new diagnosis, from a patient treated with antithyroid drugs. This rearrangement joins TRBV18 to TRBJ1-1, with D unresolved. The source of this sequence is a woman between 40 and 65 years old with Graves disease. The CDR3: CASSPPPEQLSEAFF. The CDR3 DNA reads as TGTGCCAGCTCACCCCCCCCCGAACAGCTTTCTGAAGCTTTCTTT.